The 4 T cell receptor beta chains given below trace back to one sample, sequenced in a study of shared clonotypes between healthy human individuals. Data came from immunoSEQ multiplex PCR; TCRdb stores just in-frame clones and leaves some out. The table lists around 480,000 clones, about 75% of them singletons, with around 12% in the top ten. Sequenced material: PBMCs. The receptors originated from a woman aged 40 to 50 in good health. Some clones in this sample may be carry-over from other donors' samples.

In this sample, this clone turned up once. The V and J genes are TRBV19 and TRBJ2-7; no clear D gene. The CDR3 loop spans 13 amino acids. V was cut by 5 bases and J by 4 bases, with 12 bases left in between. Looked up from germline, CDR1 is LNHDA and CDR2 is SQIVND (reference sequence). The CDR3 DNA reads TGTGCCAGTAGTGAGTTGGCCCGATACGAGCAGTACTTC. Its protein product is CASSELARYEQYF.

CDR3 sequence reads: CASSAADTQYF. The CDR3 DNA reads as TGTGCCAGCAGCGCTGCAGATACGCAGTATTTT. The chain carries TRBV7-2 and TRBJ2-3; D is unresolved. Germline assignment: CDR1 SGHTA and CDR2 FQGNSA. V lost 5 bases and J lost 4, with 4 bases in between. The CDR3 is 11 residues long.

About this clone itself: Other DNA sequences in the sample encode the same CDR3. This rearrangement joins TRBV5-5 to TRBJ2-7; D unclear. Trimming pared 3 bases from V and 3 bases from J, leaving 4 bases between. The CDR3 runs to 11 residues. From germline, CDR1 is SGHKS and CDR2 YYEKEE (reference sequence). Written as DNA, the CDR3 is TGTGCCAGCAGCTCCGTCTACGAGCAGTACTTC. Protein product: CASSSVYEQYF.

The count of this clone is one. It may be a read error: a sequence one base away is much more abundant. The chain recombines TRBV7-9 with TRBJ2-3, with 9 bases fitting TRBD2. CDR1 SEHNR and CDR2 FQNEAQ come from the germline V gene (reference sequence). This CDR3 contains 14 residues. J gave up 2 bases and V 6 bases, and 3 bases lay outside the gene matches. CDR3 amino acids: CASSGGRATDTQYF. In DNA, the CDR3 is TGTGCCAGCAGTGGCGGGAGGGCCACAGATACGCAGTATTTT.